The T cell receptor (beta chain) under discussion was sequenced for a study of shared T cell receptors in the human thymus. Profiling relied on immunoSEQ multiplex PCR, and the TCRdb table lists in-frame clones only, not all of them. The table shows under 850,000 clones, with roughly 90% occurring only once. This clone was seen a single time. Germline V lookup: CDR1 SGHVS, CDR2 FNYEAQ. The ends lost 2 bases at V and 5 bases at J; junction bases unmatched: 6. CDR3 length: 16 residues. These sequences were also reported in another study, on human thymus T cells. That work contributes: Donors were healthy Finnish babies undergoing corrective operations for congenital heart defects.

Material: thymocytes. The rearrangement links TRBV7-6 to TRBJ2-5; the match to TRBD2 covers 12 bases. This sequence originates from a boy in the first two years of life with a congenital heart defect. Written as DNA, the CDR3 is TGTGCCAGCAGCTTATATACTAGCGGGAGGCCGGAGACCCAGTACTTC. Its protein is CASSLYTSGRPETQYF.